The 29 T cell receptor beta chains below all came from one sample that was sequenced in a study of shared clonotypes between healthy human individuals. Naive CD8 cells were CD45RO-negative, positively selected for CCR7, excluding terminally differentiated effector memory CD45RA+ cells. Profiling relied on immunoSEQ multiplex PCR, and the TCRdb table lists in-frame clones only, not all of them. The sample carries over 2 million clones, roughly 95% recorded once. Input material: naive CD8+ T cells sorted from blood. These receptors all stem from a man between 18 and 35 years old in good health.

This clone was recorded only once. V and J are TRBV29-1 and TRBJ2-1, with TRBD1 matching 8 bases. The V gene's germline CDR1 is SQVTM and CDR2 ANQGSEA. With V trimmed by 0 bases and J by 1 base, 5 bases remained unmatched. The CDR3 has 16 amino acids. The CDR3 loop reads CSVEDPRGRSYNEQFF. The CDR3 coding sequence is TGCAGCGTTGAAGATCCCAGGGGGCGTTCCTACAATGAGCAGTTCTTC.

The V call is TRBV19, the J call TRBJ1-5, with D uncertain. Trimming stripped 9 bases from V and 10 bases from J, with 22 bases between. From germline, CDR1 is LNHDA and CDR2 SQIVND (reference sequence). The CDR3 extends over 14 amino acids. The CDR3 is CASRPFDGLLPQHF. Written as DNA, the CDR3 is TGTGCCAGCCGGCCGTTTGACGGCCTTCTACCCCAGCATTTT.

The chain recombines TRBV27 with TRBJ2-7; D is ambiguous. The germline V gene encodes CDR1 MNHEY and CDR2 SMNVEV (reference sequence). The V end was cut by 2 bases, the J end by 5 bases, with 10 bases between. This CDR3 contains 13 residues. The CDR3 DNA reads as TGTGCCAGCAGTTTACCCGGACGTCACGAGCAGTACTTC. Amino acids: CASSLPGRHEQYF.

The V gene is TRBV11-2, the J gene TRBJ1-6; D is ambiguous. The V gene's germline CDR1 is SGHAT and CDR2 FQNNGV. V was trimmed by 1 base and J by 0 bases, leaving 10 bases between them. CDR3 size: 17 residues. The CDR3 region has the DNA TGTGCCAGCAGCTTAGGTTTCACCCCCTCCTATAATTCACCCCTCCACTTT. Encoded protein: CASSLGFTPSYNSPLHF.

This clone appeared a single time. The sample contains more than one DNA sequence encoding this CDR3. This chain uses TRBV7-2 with TRBJ2-7; 8 bases agree with TRBD1. This CDR3 contains 13 residues. Germline values: CDR1 SGHTA, CDR2 FQGNSA. Trimming at V came to 4 bases and at J to 3 bases, leaving 2 bases not matched to a gene. CDR3 nucleotide sequence: TGTGCCAGCAGCTCTACAGGGGGCTACGAGCAGTACTTC. Protein product: CASSSTGGYEQYF.

The chain joins TRBV19 to TRBJ2-7; D might be TRBD1 (6 bases). Between the trimmed V and J ends, which lost 1 base and 2 bases, there was a span of 12 bases. The CDR3 is 15 residues long. Germline loops: CDR1 LNHDA, CDR2 SQIVND (reference sequence). This CDR3 is CASSIGQGPTYEQYF. CDR3 bases: TGTGCCAGTAGTATAGGGCAGGGGCCAACCTACGAGCAGTACTTC.

The chain uses TRBV7-6 and TRBJ1-2; D is perhaps TRBD1 (5 bases). Germline V gives CDR1 SGHVS, CDR2 FNYEAQ. This CDR3 has 13 amino acids. V shed 5 bases and J shed 8 bases, with 15 bases lying between them. The CDR3, as DNA: TGTGCCAGCAGCCCTAGCGGGGGTGGCGGCTACACCTTC. Translated, it gives CASSPSGGGGYTF.

This chain joins TRBV11-2 and TRBJ2-7; D remains unclear. The CDR3 has 15 amino acids. The germline gives CDR1 SGHAT, CDR2 FQNNGV. Trimming took 1 base from V and 0 from J, leaving 10 bases between them. The CDR3 nucleotides read TGTGCCAGCAGCTTAGGGGCTAGAGCCTCCTACGAGCAGTACTTC. Protein: CASSLGARASYEQYF.

This sequence joins TRBV11-2 and TRBJ1-5; D perhaps matches TRBD1 (6 bases). Deletions cut 6 bases from V and 5 bases from J, with 17 bases between. Per the germline V gene, CDR1 is SGHAT and CDR2 is FQNNGV. The CDR3 is 15 amino acids. As DNA, the CDR3 is TGTGCCAGCAGGCCTACAGGGATAGGCGATCAGCCCCAGCATTTT. Its translation: CASRPTGIGDQPQHF. The entire variable domain, with the rest obtained from reference TRBV11-2 and TRBJ1-5, is as follows: EAGVAQSPRYKIIEKRQSVAFWCNPISGHATLYWYQQILGQGPKLLIQFQNNGVVDDSQLPKDRFSAERLKGVDSTLKIQPAKLEDSAVYLCASRPTGIGDQPQHFGDGTRLSIL.

V and J are TRBV4-1 and TRBJ2-1, with TRBD2 matching 13 bases. This CDR3 is built from 17 residues. Germline V lookup: CDR1 MGHRA, CDR2 YSYEKL. The V segment lost 5 bases and the J segment 2 bases; nucleotides outside the gene matches: 6. This chain's CDR3 is CASSIRTSGSPYNEQFF. CDR3 nucleotide sequence: TGCGCCAGCAGCATTCGGACTAGCGGGAGCCCCTACAATGAGCAGTTCTTC.

The chain has TRBV27 and TRBJ2-4; 14 bases map to TRBD2. CDR1 is MNHEY and CDR2 is SMNVEV in the germline V gene (reference sequence). The CDR3 runs to 17 residues. Unmatched junction bases numbered 6, after V lost 6 bases and J lost 2 bases. The CDR3 loop reads CASSLGLAGAPKNIQYF. The CDR3 bases are TGTGCCAGCAGCTTGGGACTAGCGGGAGCCCCCAAAAACATTCAGTACTTC.

The chain carries TRBV6-1 and TRBJ1-2, with 10 bases fitting TRBD1. Germline V gives CDR1 MNHNS, CDR2 SASEGT. CDR3 length equals 13 residues. The V gene end was trimmed by 10 bases and the J gene end by 7 bases; junction bases not matched to a gene: 9. The DNA for the CDR3 is TGTGCCACCGAAGGGACAGGGGATGGTGGCTACACCTTC. Encoded protein: CATEGTGDGGYTF.

V gene TRBV18 combines with J gene TRBJ1-2; no clear D gene. Trimming removed 3 bases at V and 9 bases at J, with 14 bases between. CDR3 size: 13 residues. Germline V lookup: CDR1 KGHSH, CDR2 LQKENI. The CDR3 DNA reads as TGTGCCAGCTCACCGGCCGAGGAGATGAGCTACACCTTC. Its protein is CASSPAEEMSYTF.

This clone was picked up one time. The chain uses TRBV18 and TRBJ2-7, with D possibly being TRBD1 (5 bases). The CDR3 length is 15 residues. Germline loops: CDR1 KGHSH, CDR2 LQKENI. V was cut by 3 bases and J by 3 bases, with 15 bases left in between. CDR3 DNA sequence: TGTGCCAGCTCACCGGACCAGGGATTAAGCTACGAGCAGTACTTC. This gives the protein CASSPDQGLSYEQYF.

The chain employs TRBV5-4 and TRBJ2-2; no clear D. The V gene's germline CDR1 is SGHNT and CDR2 YYREEE (reference sequence). The CDR3 contains 12 residues. The ends were cut back, 5 bases at V and 2 bases at J, with 4 bases in the middle. CDR3 DNA sequence: TGTGCCAGCAGATACAACACCGGGGAGCTGTTTTTT. Translated: CASRYNTGELFF.

A remark on this clone: The same CDR3 is also encoded by other DNA sequences in this sample. This rearrangement joins TRBV27 to TRBJ2-7; 9 bases match TRBD1. Looked up from germline, CDR1 is MNHEY and CDR2 is SMNVEV (reference sequence). V lost 3 bases, J lost 3 bases, and 3 bases stayed unmatched. The CDR3 length is 14 residues. CDR3 in DNA: TGTGCCAGCAGTTTTGAGACAGGGGGCTACGAGCAGTACTTC. It yields the protein CASSFETGGYEQYF.

The chain couples TRBV7-9 to TRBJ2-1; 11 nucleotides match TRBD2. The CDR3 has 15 residues. After removal of 4 bases from V and 7 bases from J, the junction contained 6 bases not matched to a gene. Per germline, CDR1 SEHNR and CDR2 FQNEAQ (reference sequence). The CDR3 DNA sequence: TGTGCCAGCAGCTCGACTAGCGGGAAAGGAAATGAGCAGTTCTTC. Translation: CASSSTSGKGNEQFF.

The chain employs TRBV19 and TRBJ2-7; 7 bases are a match to TRBD1. CDR3 length: 15 residues. J gave up 0 bases and V 3 bases, and 5 bases lay outside the gene matches. Germline CDR1 reads LNHDA; CDR2 reads SQIVND (reference sequence). CDR3 region: CASSIYRGFSYEQYF. DNA for the CDR3: TGTGCCAGTAGTATTTACAGGGGATTCTCCTACGAGCAGTACTTC.

V and J are TRBV13 and TRBJ2-2; D is unresolved. Germline V gene data show CDR1 as PRHDT and CDR2 as FYEKMQ (reference sequence). The CDR3 runs 12 residues. The V and J ends lost 1 base and 6 bases respectively, with 3 bases between them. The CDR3 spells CASSLDAGELFF. CDR3 sequence (DNA): TGTGCCAGCAGCTTAGATGCCGGGGAGCTGTTTTTT.

The gene calls are TRBV27 and TRBJ1-4; D gene uncertain. Per germline, CDR1 MNHEY and CDR2 SMNVEV (reference sequence). This CDR3 has 15 residues. Trimming removed 1 base from V and 6 bases from J, with 12 bases in between. The CDR3 loop reads CASSLLGGPDEKLFF. The CDR3 nucleotides are TGTGCCAGCAGTTTATTGGGAGGTCCGGATGAAAAACTGTTTTTT.

The rearrangement uses TRBV11-2 and TRBJ2-1, with D unclear. This CDR3 has 14 amino acids. The germline V and J ends were trimmed by 8 bases and 3 bases, with 14 bases remaining between them. Germline CDR1 and CDR2: SGHAT and FQNNGV. CDR3 in DNA: TGTGCCAGCTCCGGTAACACCAACTACAATGAGCAGTTCTTC. It codes for CASSGNTNYNEQFF.

J is TRBJ2-7 and V is TRBV7-2; the D is unclear. The CDR3 contains 11 residues. Germline-derived CDR1 and CDR2 are SGHTA and FQGNSA. Trimming stripped 5 bases from V and 3 bases from J, with 5 bases between. The DNA of the CDR3 is TGTGCCAGCAGCCTCAACTACGAGCAGTACTTC. Translated, it gives CASSLNYEQYF.

A single count supports this clone. The chain carries TRBV23-1 and TRBJ2-7, with D maybe TRBD1 (6 bases). TRBV23-1 is recorded as an ORF, its role being uncertain. The CDR3 totals 17 residues. The germline V and J ends were trimmed by 0 bases and 2 bases, with 17 bases remaining between them. As DNA, the CDR3 is TGCGCCAGCAGTCAATCCGTAGCCGGCCAGGGGCCCTACGAGCAGTACTTC. Residues: CASSQSVAGQGPYEQYF.

The chain couples TRBV6-1 to TRBJ2-3, with D maybe TRBD2 (7 bases). Trimming took 6 bases from V and 7 from J, leaving 20 bases between them. Germline V CDR1 and CDR2: MNHNS, SASEGT. This CDR3 is 15 amino acids long. The CDR3 spells CASRGGSGGGYTQYF. For the CDR3, the DNA is TGTGCCAGCAGGGGCGGGAGTGGGGGCGGATATACGCAGTATTTT.

This clone occurred once. V gene TRBV4-1 combines with J gene TRBJ2-1; D uncertain. The CDR3 spans 11 residues. Per germline, CDR1 MGHRA and CDR2 YSYEKL. The V end lost 1 base, the J end lost 8 bases, and 3 bases lay between the germline ends. The CDR3 nucleotides are TGCGCCAGCAGCCAAGGCCATGAGCAGTTCTTC. This gives the protein CASSQGHEQFF.

With regard to this clone: Other DNA sequences in the sample encode the same CDR3. The V and J genes are TRBV30 and TRBJ1-2; 7 nucleotides agree with TRBD1. CDR1 and CDR2 (germline): GTSNPN, SVGIG (reference sequence). The length of the CDR3 is 13 residues. V trimming: 1 base; J trimming: 4 bases; junction bases outside the gene matches: 3. The CDR3 coding sequence is TGTGCCTGGAGTGGGACAGGAGTCTATGGCTACACCTTC. This codes for CAWSGTGVYGYTF.

The chain is built from TRBV9 and TRBJ1-5; D is uncertain. CDR3 size: 13 residues. V shed 3 bases and J shed 6 bases, with 10 bases lying between them. Germline lookup yields CDR1 SGDLS and CDR2 YYNGEE. This CDR3 reads CASSAAGLQPQHF. CDR3 in DNA: TGTGCCAGCAGCGCGGCCGGGCTTCAGCCCCAGCATTTT.

This chain joins TRBV27 and TRBJ2-7; a weak D match, TRBD2 (6 bases). The CDR3 is made up of 11 amino acids. Deletions cut 7 bases from V and 7 bases from J, with 11 bases between. The germline CDR1 and CDR2 sequences are MNHEY and SMNVEV (reference sequence). The CDR3 here is CASTGSGEQYF. CDR3 DNA: TGTGCCAGCACGGGGAGCGGGGAGCAGTACTTC.

This rearrangement joins TRBV4-3 to TRBJ2-7; 7 nucleotides align to TRBD2. Germline CDR1 is LGHNA and CDR2 is YSLEER. V lost 2 bases to trimming and J lost 2 bases; unmatched junction nucleotides: 9. The CDR3 totals 16 residues. The CDR3 reads CASSQLSGRSTYEQYF. The DNA for the CDR3 is TGCGCCAGCAGCCAACTCTCCGGGAGGTCAACCTACGAGCAGTACTTC.